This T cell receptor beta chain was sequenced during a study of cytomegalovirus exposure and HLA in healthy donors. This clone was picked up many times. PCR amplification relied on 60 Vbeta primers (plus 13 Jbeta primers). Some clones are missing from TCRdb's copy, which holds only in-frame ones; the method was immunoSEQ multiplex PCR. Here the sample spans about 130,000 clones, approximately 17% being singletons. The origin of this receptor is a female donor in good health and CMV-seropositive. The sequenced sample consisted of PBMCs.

The CDR3 loop is CASSYRDTEAFF. Here the CDR3 DNA reads TGTGCCAGCAGTTACCGGGACACTGAAGCTTTCTTT. The rearrangement uses TRBV6-5 and TRBJ1-1; D remains unclear. V shed 2 bases and J shed 3 bases, with 4 bases lying between them. The CDR3 runs 12 residues. Germline V CDR1 and CDR2: MNHEY, SVGAGI.